The entry below gives a single T cell receptor beta chain sequence along with its context. Antigen specificity is unknown. Assay version v3.0 of immunoSEQ was used, and it was run at survey level. Measured with immunoSEQ multiplex PCR; TCRdb has only the in-frame clones, and not every one. The sample gives 25,000 to 35,000 clones, approximately 96% of which show up once; 2% to 3% is in the top ten. The sample originates from a study of long-term antiretroviral therapy in people with HIV. Findings of the study overall: Before ART, certain clones expanded, and these dominated the repertoire at all time points. Investigators report no available data on ART adherence, viral resistance or therapy changes.

Clinicians in the United States treated all participants with HIV. V was clipped by 4 bases and J by 6 bases, with 15 bases between them. CDR3 size: 14 residues. Germline CDR1 GTSNPN, CDR2 SVGIG (reference sequence). The clonotype was recovered from a man aged 25-40 years with HIV. The material was unsorted PBMCs, obtained 6.6 years after starting antiretroviral therapy. J is TRBJ2-2 and V is TRBV30, with unresolved D. The CDR3 loop is CAWKGWVESGELFF. The CDR3 DNA reads as TGTGCCTGGAAGGGTTGGGTCGAGTCCGGGGAGCTGTTTTTT.